The clone carrying this T cell receptor (beta chain) was recorded a few times. The antigen is not known. This sample is part of a study of Ad26.COV2.S vaccination and SARS-CoV-2 variants. Study details: The authors gave Ad26.COV2.S intramuscularly, either once or twice 56 days apart.

Treatment reported: roughly 18 received Ad26.COV2.S at low or high dose, single or two shots; about 5 received placebo; per-sample allocation not given. Vaccine and placebo recipients were sampled on day 63 after the first injection. Recruitment in Boston yielded a donor of adult age, 18-55 years. Immunization relied on an Ad26 vector, which expressed Wuhan-strain SARS-CoV-2 spike. The length of the CDR3 is 13 residues. Germline V CDR1 and CDR2: SQVTM, ANQGSEA. V shed 6 bases and J shed 5 bases, with 13 bases lying between them. Study-wide points: With respect to non-spike TCR breadth, vaccine and placebo recipients were similar.

Produced via immunoSEQ multiplex PCR; TCRdb's table is partial and in-frame only. Among 300,000 to 400,000 clones listed, around 90% were seen once. The chain is built from TRBV29-1 and TRBJ1-4, with D perhaps matching TRBD1 (6 bases). The sequence derives from a person between 18 and 59 years old who received the Ad26.COV2.S COVID-19 vaccine or a placebo. Source: peripheral blood, taken in a trial of Ad26.COV2.S vaccine versus placebo. The CDR3 DNA follows: TGCAGCGTACCGGACAGAGGGAATGAAAAACTGTTTTTT. It translates to CSVPDRGNEKLFF.